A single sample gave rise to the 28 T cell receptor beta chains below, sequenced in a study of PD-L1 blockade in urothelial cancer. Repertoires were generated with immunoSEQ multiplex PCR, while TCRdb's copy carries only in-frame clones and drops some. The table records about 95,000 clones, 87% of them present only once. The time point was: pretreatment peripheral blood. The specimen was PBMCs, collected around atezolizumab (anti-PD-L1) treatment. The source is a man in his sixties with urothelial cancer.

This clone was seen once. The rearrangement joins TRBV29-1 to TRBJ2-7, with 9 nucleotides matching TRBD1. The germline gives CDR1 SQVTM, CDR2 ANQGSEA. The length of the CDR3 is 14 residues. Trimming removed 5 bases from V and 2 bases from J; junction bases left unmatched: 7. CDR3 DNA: TGCAGCGTTATCGGACAGGGGCCCCCCTACGAGCAGTACTTC. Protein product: CSVIGQGPPYEQYF.

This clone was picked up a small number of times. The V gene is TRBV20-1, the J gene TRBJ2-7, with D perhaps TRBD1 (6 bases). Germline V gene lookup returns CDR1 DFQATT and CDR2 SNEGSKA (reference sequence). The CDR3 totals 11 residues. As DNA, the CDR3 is TGCAGGACAGGCCCTACCCACGAGCAGTACTTC. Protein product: CRTGPTHEQYF.

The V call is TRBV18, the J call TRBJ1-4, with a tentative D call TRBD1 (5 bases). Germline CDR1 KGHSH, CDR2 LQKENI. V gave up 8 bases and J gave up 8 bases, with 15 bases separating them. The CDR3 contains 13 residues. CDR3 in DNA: TGTGCCAGCCATCTTCTTCAGGGCGAAAAACTGTTTTTT. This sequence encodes CASHLLQGEKLFF.

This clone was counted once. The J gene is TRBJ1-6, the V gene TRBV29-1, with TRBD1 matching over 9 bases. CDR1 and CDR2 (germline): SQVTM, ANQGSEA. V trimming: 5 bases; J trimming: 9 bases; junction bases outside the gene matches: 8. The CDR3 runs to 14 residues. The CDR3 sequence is CSVSWGTGTSPLHF. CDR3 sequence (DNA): TGCAGCGTTTCGTGGGGGACAGGGACTTCACCCCTCCACTTT.

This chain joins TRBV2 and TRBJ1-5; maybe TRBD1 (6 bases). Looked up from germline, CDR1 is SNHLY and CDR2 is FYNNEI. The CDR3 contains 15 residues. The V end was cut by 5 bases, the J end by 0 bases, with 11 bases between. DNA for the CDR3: TGTGCCAGCAGTTACAGGGTGGATAGCAATCAGCCCCAGCATTTT. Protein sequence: CASSYRVDSNQPQHF.

CDR3 sequence: CASSRDISYEQYF. As DNA, the CDR3 is TGTGCCAGCAGCCGGGACATCTCCTACGAGCAGTACTTC. The genes are TRBV4-2 and TRBJ2-7, with D tentatively TRBD1 (6 bases). Trimming pared 4 bases from V and 0 bases from J, leaving 7 bases between. CDR3 size: 13 residues. Germline loops: CDR1 LGHNA, CDR2 YNFKEQ.

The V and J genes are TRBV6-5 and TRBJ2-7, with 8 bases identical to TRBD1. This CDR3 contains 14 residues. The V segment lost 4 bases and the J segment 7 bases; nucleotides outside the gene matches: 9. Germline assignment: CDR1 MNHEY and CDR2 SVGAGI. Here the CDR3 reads CASSFAGGGLEQYF. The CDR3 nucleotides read TGTGCCAGCAGTTTTGCAGGGGGCGGATTGGAGCAGTACTTC.

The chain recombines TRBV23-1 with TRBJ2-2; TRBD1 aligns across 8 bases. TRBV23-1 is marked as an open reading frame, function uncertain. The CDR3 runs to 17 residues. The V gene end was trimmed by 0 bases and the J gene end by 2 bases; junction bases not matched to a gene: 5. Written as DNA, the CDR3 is TGCGCCAGCAGTCAATCGTCGGACAGGGCAAACACCGGGGAGCTGTTTTTT. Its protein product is CASSQSSDRANTGELFF.

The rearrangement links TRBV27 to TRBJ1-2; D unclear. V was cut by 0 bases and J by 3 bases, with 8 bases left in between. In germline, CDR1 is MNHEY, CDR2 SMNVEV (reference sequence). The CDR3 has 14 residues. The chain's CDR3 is CASSLSVGYYGYTF. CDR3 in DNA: TGTGCCAGCAGTTTATCGGTCGGGTACTATGGCTACACCTTC.

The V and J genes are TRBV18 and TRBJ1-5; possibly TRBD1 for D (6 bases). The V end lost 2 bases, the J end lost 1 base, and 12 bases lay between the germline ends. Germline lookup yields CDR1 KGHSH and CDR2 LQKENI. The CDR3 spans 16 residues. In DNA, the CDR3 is TGTGCCAGCTCACCAGGAGGACAGACAAGCAATCAGCCCCAGCATTTT. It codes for CASSPGGQTSNQPQHF.

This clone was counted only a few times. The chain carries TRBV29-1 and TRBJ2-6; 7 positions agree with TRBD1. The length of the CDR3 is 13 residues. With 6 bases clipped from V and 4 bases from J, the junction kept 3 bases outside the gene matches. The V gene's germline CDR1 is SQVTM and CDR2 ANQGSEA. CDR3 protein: CSVRGPGANVLTF. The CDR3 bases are TGCAGCGTGAGGGGGCCAGGGGCCAACGTCCTGACTTTC. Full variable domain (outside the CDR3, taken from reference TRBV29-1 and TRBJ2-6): SAVISQKPSRDICQRGTSLTIQCQVDSQVTMMFWYRQQPGQSLTLIATANQGSEATYESGFVIDKFPISRPNLTFSTLTVSNMSPEDSSIYLCSVRGPGANVLTFGAGSRLTVL.

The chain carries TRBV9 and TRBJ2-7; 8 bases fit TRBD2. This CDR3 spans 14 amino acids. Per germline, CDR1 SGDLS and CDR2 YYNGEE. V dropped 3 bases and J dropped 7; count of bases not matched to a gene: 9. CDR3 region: CASSAPGGGREQYF. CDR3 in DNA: TGTGCCAGCAGCGCCCCGGGAGGGGGGAGAGAGCAGTACTTC.

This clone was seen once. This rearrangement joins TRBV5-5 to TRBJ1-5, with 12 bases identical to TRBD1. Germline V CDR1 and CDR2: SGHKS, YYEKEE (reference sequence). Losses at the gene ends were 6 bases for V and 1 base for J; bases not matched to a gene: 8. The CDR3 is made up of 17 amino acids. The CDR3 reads CASTTGTGGTSNQPQHF. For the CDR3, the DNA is TGTGCCAGCACAACCGGGACAGGGGGCACGAGCAATCAGCCCCAGCATTTT.

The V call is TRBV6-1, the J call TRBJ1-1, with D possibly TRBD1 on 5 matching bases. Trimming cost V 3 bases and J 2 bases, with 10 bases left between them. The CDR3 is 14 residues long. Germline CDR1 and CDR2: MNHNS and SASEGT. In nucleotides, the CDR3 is TGTGCCAGCAGTGATCAGGGAACTAACACTGAAGCTTTCTTT. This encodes CASSDQGTNTEAFF.

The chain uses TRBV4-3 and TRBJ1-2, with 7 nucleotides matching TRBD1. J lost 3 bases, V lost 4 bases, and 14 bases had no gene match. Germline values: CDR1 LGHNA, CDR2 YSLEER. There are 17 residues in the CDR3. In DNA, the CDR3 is TGCGCCAGCAGCCCCTCTGCGTCAGGGGGGACCTACTATGGCTACACCTTC. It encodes CASSPSASGGTYYGYTF.

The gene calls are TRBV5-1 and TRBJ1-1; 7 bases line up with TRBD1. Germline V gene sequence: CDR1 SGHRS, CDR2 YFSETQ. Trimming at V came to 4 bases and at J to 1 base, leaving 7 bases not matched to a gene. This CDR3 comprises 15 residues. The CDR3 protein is CASSIDRARNTEAFF. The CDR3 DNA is TGCGCCAGCAGCATCGACAGGGCGCGGAACACTGAAGCTTTCTTT.

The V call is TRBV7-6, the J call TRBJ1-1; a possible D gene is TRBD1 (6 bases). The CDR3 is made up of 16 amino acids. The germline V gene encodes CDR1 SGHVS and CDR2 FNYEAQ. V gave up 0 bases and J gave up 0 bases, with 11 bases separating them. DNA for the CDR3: TGTGCCAGCAGCTTAGCGGGACACCTTATGAACACTGAAGCTTTCTTT. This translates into CASSLAGHLMNTEAFF.

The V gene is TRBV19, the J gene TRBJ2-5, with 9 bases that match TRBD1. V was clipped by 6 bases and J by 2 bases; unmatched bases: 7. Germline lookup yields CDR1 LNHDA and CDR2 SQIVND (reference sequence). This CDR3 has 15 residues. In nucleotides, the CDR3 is TGTGCCAGTAGCCCGGGACAGGGATTTCAAGAGACCCAGTACTTC. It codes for CASSPGQGFQETQYF.

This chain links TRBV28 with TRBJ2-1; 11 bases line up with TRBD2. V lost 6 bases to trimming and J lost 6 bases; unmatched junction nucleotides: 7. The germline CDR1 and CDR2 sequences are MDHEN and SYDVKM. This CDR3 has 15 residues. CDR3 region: CASSQLAGEFNEQFF. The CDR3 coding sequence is TGTGCCAGCAGCCAACTAGCGGGAGAGTTCAATGAGCAGTTCTTC.

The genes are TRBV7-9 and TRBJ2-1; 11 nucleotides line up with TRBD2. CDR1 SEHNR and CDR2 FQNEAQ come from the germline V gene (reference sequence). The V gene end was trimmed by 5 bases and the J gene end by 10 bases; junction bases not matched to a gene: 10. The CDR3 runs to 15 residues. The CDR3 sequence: CASSAIAGGPQEQFF. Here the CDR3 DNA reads TGTGCCAGCAGCGCAATAGCGGGGGGGCCACAGGAGCAGTTCTTC.

The CDR3 spells CASSWGLQGTPTGELFF. CDR3 nucleotides: TGTGCCAGCAGCTGGGGCCTACAGGGGACTCCCACCGGGGAGCTGTTTTTT. V and J are TRBV14 and TRBJ2-2, with D tentatively TRBD1 (7 bases). V lost 5 bases and J lost 4, with 20 bases in between. CDR1 and CDR2 from the germline V gene are SGHDN and FVKESK. This CDR3 spans 17 amino acids.

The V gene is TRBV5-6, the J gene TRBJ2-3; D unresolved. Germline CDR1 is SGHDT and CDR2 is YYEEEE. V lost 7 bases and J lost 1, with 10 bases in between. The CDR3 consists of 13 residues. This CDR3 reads CASLVTGTDTQYF. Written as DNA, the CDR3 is TGTGCCAGCCTAGTAACGGGCACAGATACGCAGTATTTT.

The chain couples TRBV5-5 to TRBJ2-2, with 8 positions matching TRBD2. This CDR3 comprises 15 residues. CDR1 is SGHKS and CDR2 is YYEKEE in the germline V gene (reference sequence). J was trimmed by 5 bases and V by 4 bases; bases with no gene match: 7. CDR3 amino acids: CASSLGSGGTGELFF. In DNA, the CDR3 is TGTGCCAGCAGCCTTGGCAGCGGGGGAACCGGGGAGCTGTTTTTT.

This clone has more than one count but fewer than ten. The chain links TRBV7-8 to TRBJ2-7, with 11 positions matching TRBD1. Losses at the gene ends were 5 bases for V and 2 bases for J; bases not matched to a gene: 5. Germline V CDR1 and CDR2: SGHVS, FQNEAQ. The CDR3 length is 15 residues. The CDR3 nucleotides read TGTGCCAGCAGCCCTTGGGACAGGGGGACCTACGAGCAGTACTTC. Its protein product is CASSPWDRGTYEQYF.

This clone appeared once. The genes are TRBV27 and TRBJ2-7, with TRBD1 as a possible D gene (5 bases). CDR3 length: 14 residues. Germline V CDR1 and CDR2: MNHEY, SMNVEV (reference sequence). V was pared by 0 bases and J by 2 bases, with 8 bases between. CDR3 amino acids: CASSLSGRAYEQYF. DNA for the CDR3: TGTGCCAGCAGTTTATCGGGCAGGGCCTACGAGCAGTACTTC.

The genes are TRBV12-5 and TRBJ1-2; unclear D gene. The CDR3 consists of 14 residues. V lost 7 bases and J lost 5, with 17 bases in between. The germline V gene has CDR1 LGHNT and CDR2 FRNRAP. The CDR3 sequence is CASAPGQDQYGYTF. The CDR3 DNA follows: TGTGCTAGTGCCCCTGGCCAAGATCAATATGGCTACACCTTC.

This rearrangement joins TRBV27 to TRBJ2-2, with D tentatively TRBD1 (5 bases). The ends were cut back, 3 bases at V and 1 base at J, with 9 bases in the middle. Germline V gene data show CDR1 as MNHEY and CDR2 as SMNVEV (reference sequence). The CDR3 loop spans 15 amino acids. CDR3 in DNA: TGTGCCAGCAGTTTTCTTCAGGGGAACACCGGGGAGCTGTTTTTT. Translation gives CASSFLQGNTGELFF.

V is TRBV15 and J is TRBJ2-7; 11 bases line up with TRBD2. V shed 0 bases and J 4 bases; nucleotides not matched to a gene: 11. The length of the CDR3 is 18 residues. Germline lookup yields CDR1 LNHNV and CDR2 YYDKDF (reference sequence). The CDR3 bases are TGTGCCACCAGCAGAGATACTAGCGGGAGTATGAACCGGTACGAGCAGTACTTC. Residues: CATSRDTSGSMNRYEQYF.